The clone carrying this TCR beta chain is a singleton in its sample. Antigen: not known. The sample is drawn from a study of cytomegalovirus exposure and HLA in healthy donors. Healthy bone marrow donors made up the cohort. The study's findings and limits: The majority of CMV-associated TCR beta chains were reported as apparently HLA-restricted in a later analysis.

PCR amplification relied on 60 Vbeta primers (plus 13 Jbeta primers). Methods used by the authors: Later work found around 80 million unique TCR beta chains, with around 10 million shared. Libraries were prepared by immunoSEQ multiplex PCR; TCRdb keeps only in-frame clonotypes and omits some of them. The V and J calls and clone size were taken over from that table, and D and trimming were inferred from the DNA. This sample has approximately 100,000 clones; approximately 85% occur once, and the top ten carry around 3.6%. Trimming removed 0 bases from V and 0 bases from J; junction bases left unmatched: 6. CDR1 and CDR2 from the germline V gene are SGHRS and YFSETQ. There are 17 residues in the CDR3.

The chain links TRBV5-1 to TRBJ1-1, with 9 nucleotides matching TRBD1. This TCR came from a young man in good health and CMV-seronegative. Sample: PBMCs. The CDR3 nucleotides read TGCGCCAGCAGCTTGGGGACAGGGGTTTTGATGAACACTGAAGCTTTCTTT. It encodes CASSLGTGVLMNTEAFF. Drawing the rest from reference TRBV5-1 and TRBJ1-1, the complete variable domain is KAGVTQTPRYLIKTRGQQVTLSCSPISGHRSVSWYQQTPGQGLQFLFEYFSETQRNKGNFPGRFSGRQFSNSRSEMNVSTLELGDSALYLCASSLGTGVLMNTEAFFGQGTRLTVV.